The clone carrying this T cell receptor (delta chain) was picked up a small number of times. A far larger clone is one nucleotide away, so this likely arose from a read error. The sample is drawn from a study of gamma-delta chains in newborns, infants, children. Overall study context: Polyclonal expansion of innate γδ T cells after birth follows microbial exposure.

In germline, CDR1 is GEAIGNYY, CDR2 EKD. The CDR3 covers 17 residues. TCRdb processed the reads again with the CATT caller. The sample holds about 3,400 delta-chain clones, less than 0.3% seen once. Sequences were obtained from blood. The sequence came from a child who was a newborn, infant or young child, either healthy, febrile or measles-vaccinated (not recorded which). The chain is built from TRDV2 and TRDJ3; D perhaps matches TRDD3 (5 bases). The CDR3 loop reads CACGTAWETWDTRQMFF. DNA for the CDR3: TGTGCCTGTGGCACCGCCTGGGAAACCTGGGACACCCGACAGATGTTTTTC.